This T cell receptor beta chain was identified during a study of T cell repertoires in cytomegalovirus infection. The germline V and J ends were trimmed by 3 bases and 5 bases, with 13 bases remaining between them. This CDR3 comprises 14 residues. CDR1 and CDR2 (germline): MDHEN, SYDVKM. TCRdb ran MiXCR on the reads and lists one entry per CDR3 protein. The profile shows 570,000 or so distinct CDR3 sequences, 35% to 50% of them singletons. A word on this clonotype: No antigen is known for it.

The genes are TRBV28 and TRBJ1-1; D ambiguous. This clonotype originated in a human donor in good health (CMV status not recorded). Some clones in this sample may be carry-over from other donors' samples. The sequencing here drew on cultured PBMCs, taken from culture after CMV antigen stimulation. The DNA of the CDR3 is TGTGCCAGCAGTTTCGCCCCCCGGAAAACTGAAGCTTTCTTT. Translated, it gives CASSFAPRKTEAFF.